The T cell receptor (beta chain) under discussion was sequenced for a study of cytomegalovirus exposure and HLA in healthy donors. Study-wide context: Earlier, some 170 million T cells were analyzed, and some 120 million unique TCR beta sequences were found among them.

13 Jbeta primers and 60 Vbeta primers were used for the PCR. Some clones are missing from TCRdb's copy, which holds only in-frame ones; the method was immunoSEQ multiplex PCR. This table holds roughly 200,000 clones, 80% found once. Germline V gene data show CDR1 as MNHEY and CDR2 as SMNVEV (reference sequence). The CDR3 covers 14 residues. V dropped 5 bases and J dropped 7 bases, with 17 bases sitting between them. Findings of the study overall: The authors considered a cluster of highly shared sequence variants likely to be a sequencing artifact. Follow-up analysis later connected one missense variant in DCLRE1C with trimming of TCR beta V- and J-genes. Later, an analysis showed that TCR beta chains associated with HLA were more clonally expanded than others that were equally common.

For this clone: What it binds is unknown.

The sample consisted of PBMCs. The chain is built from TRBV27 and TRBJ2-5; TRBD1 might be the D (5 bases). The receptor comes from a man in his forties in good health and CMV-seronegative. The CDR3 bases are TGTGCCAGCAGTCCGCTGGGGCAGGGCGGGACCCAGTACTTC. This translates into CASSPLGQGGTQYF.